The rows below give T cell receptor beta chains drawn from one sample of a study of control samples from healthy donors and cancer patients. Libraries were prepared by immunoSEQ multiplex PCR; TCRdb keeps only in-frame clonotypes and omits some of them. The data show fewer than 95,000 clones, around 86% seen once. Sequencing was performed on blood. The receptors here all came from a woman aged 45-65 years in good health. Both conserved end residues are part of each CDR3. Each record gives: J gene, clone size, D gene, V gene, CDR3 DNA, CDR3 protein. D genes are given only for firm matches. The size entry is marked missing in some rows and otherwise reads once, few, many or a size class.

>TRBJ1-3|NA|NA|TRBV28
TGTGCCAGCATGACAGGAAACCGAAGGAGAAACACCATATATTTT
CASMTGNRRRNTIYF
>TRBJ2-7|NA|NA|TRBV6-6
TGTGCCAGCAGTTACAGCAGATTCTACGAGCAGTACTTC
CASSYSRFYEQYF
>TRBJ2-7|NA|NA|TRBV28
TGTGCCAGCAGTATTGACTCCGGGCGGGCTTACGAGCAGTACTTC
CASSIDSGRAYEQYF
>TRBJ2-7|NA|NA|TRBV5-3
TGTGCCAGAAGCTTTTCCGCTCGCGGAGCTGACTACGAGCAGTACTTC
CARSFSARGADYEQYF
>TRBJ2-7|NA|TRBD2|TRBV29-1
TGCAGCGTTGAAGGTAGCGGGAGAGGAAACGAGCAGTACTTC
CSVEGSGRGNEQYF
>TRBJ2-7|NA|TRBD1|TRBV7-3
TGTGCCAGCAGTTTTGGACAGGGGACCTTCTACGAGCAGTACTTC
CASSFGQGTFYEQYF
>TRBJ1-5|NA|NA|TRBV29-1
TGCAGCGTGGGAGAGGGCTATCAGCCCCAGCATTTT
CSVGEGYQPQHF
>TRBJ2-3|once|NA|TRBV12-2
TGTGCAAGTCGCTTAGCGCCCACTAGCGGAGGCTCCCCCCTTAGCACAGATACGCAGTATTTT
CASRLAPTSGGSPLSTDTQYF
>TRBJ2-7|NA|TRBD2|TRBV28
TGTGCCAGCAGTTTTTTCCTAGCGGGTCGCGAGCAGTACTTC
CASSFFLAGREQYF
>TRBJ2-3|NA|NA|TRBV7-7
TGTGCTAGCAGCTTGCTTGTATCTAGCACAGATACGCAGTATTTT
CASSLLVSSTDTQYF
>TRBJ1-1|NA|TRBD1|TRBV29-1
TGCAGCGTTGAGACAGGGGGGGGGTACACTGAAGCTTTCTTT
CSVETGGGYTEAFF
>TRBJ2-3|NA|NA|TRBV12-3/TRBV12-4
TGTGCCAGCAGTCTGGGGGTAGATACGCAGTATTTT
CASSLGVDTQYF
>TRBJ1-2|NA|NA|TRBV7-2
TGTGCCAGCAGCTTAGTTTCCCTCCAGGGGCCCAGTCGGTCCTATGGCTACACCTTC
CASSLVSLQGPSRSYGYTF
>TRBJ1-3|NA|TRBD1|TRBV7-2
TGTGCCAGCAGCATGGACAGGGCGGCTGGAAACACCATATATTTT
CASSMDRAAGNTIYF
>TRBJ2-4|NA|NA|TRBV4-2
TGTGCCAGCAGCCAAGAGGGGACGGGGGACATTCAGTACTTC
CASSQEGTGDIQYF
>TRBJ1-2|NA|NA|TRBV5-1
TGCGCCAGCTATGGGGGGGATCATCGGTTGGACTATGGCTACACCTTC
CASYGGDHRLDYGYTF
>TRBJ2-3|NA|NA|TRBV3-1/TRBV3-2
TGTGCCAGCAGCCAAGGCAGGGATACCTTCACAGATACGCAGTATTTT
CASSQGRDTFTDTQYF
>TRBJ1-5|NA|NA|TRBV12-3/TRBV12-4
TGTGCCAGCAGTTGGGGCAAGCAGCCCCAGCATTTT
CASSWGKQPQHF
>TRBJ2-3|NA|NA|TRBV28
TGTGCCAGCAAGCAAGCGGGCCTTACAGATACGCAGTATTTT
CASKQAGLTDTQYF
>TRBJ1-2|NA|NA|TRBV13
TGTGCCAGCAGCTTTACAACAGAACCCCCTAACTATGGCTACACCTTC
CASSFTTEPPNYGYTF
>TRBJ2-5|NA|NA|TRBV7-2
TGTGCCAGCAGCTTACCCCCAGGGGCAGAGACCCAGTACTTC
CASSLPPGAETQYF
>TRBJ1-1|NA|NA|TRBV7-3
TGTGCCAGCAGCCCAGCGGGGAGCCGGGACACTGAAGCTTTCTTT
CASSPAGSRDTEAFF
>TRBJ1-1|NA|TRBD1|TRBV10-3
TGTGCCATCAGTGAGTCACAGGGGGCGGGCACTGAAGCTTTCTTT
CAISESQGAGTEAFF
>TRBJ1-6|NA|TRBD1|TRBV19
TGTGCCAGTACCCCGGACAGGGGCCTTTATAATTCACCCCTCCACTTT
CASTPDRGLYNSPLHF
>TRBJ2-7|many|NA|TRBV21-1
TGTGCCAGCAGCAACCGCCGGTACCCGAGGGACTTC
CASSNRRYPRDF
>TRBJ2-7|NA|NA|TRBV7-3
TGTGCCAGCAGCTTCGGAGGGTCCTACGAGCAGTACTTC
CASSFGGSYEQYF
>TRBJ2-1|NA|TRBD1|TRBV6-4
TGTGCCAGCAGTCCTGACAGGGGCAAAGGTGAGCAGTTCTTC
CASSPDRGKGEQFF
>TRBJ1-4|NA|NA|TRBV19
TGTGCCAGTAGTGAACCGGGAGGCTTTAATGAAAAACTGTTTTTT
CASSEPGGFNEKLFF
>TRBJ1-1|NA|NA|TRBV18
TGTGCCAGCTCATCGGCGATCATGAACACTGAAGCTTTCTTT
CASSSAIMNTEAFF
>TRBJ1-2|once|NA|TRBV3-1/TRBV3-2
TGTGCCAGCAGTTCCCGGGGTTCACGGTATGGCTACACCTTC
CASSSRGSRYGYTF
>TRBJ2-1|NA|TRBD2|TRBV6-1
TGTGCCAGCAGTGACCCGGGACTAGCGGGGTACAATGAGCAGTTCTTC
CASSDPGLAGYNEQFF
>TRBJ2-7|once|TRBD2|TRBV2
TGTGCCAGCAGTGAGGGACTACCATCCACCTACGAGCAGTACTTC
CASSEGLPSTYEQYF
>TRBJ1-1|NA|NA|TRBV9
TGTGCCAGCAGCCCTGGACACTCGAACACTGAAGCTTTCTTT
CASSPGHSNTEAFF
>TRBJ2-7|NA|TRBD1|TRBV5-1
TGCGCCAGCAGCGTCGCCGGGACAGGGGCCGAGCAGTACTTC
CASSVAGTGAEQYF